This T cell receptor (beta chain) was sequenced during a study of T cell responses to AZD1222 COVID-19 vaccine. There are 15 residues in the CDR3. Germline values: CDR1 SGHRS, CDR2 YFSETQ. With 0 bases removed from V and 5 bases from J, the gap between germline ends came to 12 bases. Some clones are missing from TCRdb's copy, which holds only in-frame ones; the method was immunoSEQ multiplex PCR. The repertoire holds some 55,000 clones, with about 89% as singletons. The sequenced sample was peripheral blood, obtained on day 0 of AZD1222 vaccination. The chain combines TRBV5-1 with TRBJ2-1; D remains ambiguous. This TCR derives from an adult in good health. CDR3 nucleotide sequence: TGCGCCAGCAGCTTGGTAGGCGGACCCAACAATGAGCAGTTCTTC. Encoded protein: CASSLVGGPNNEQFF.